Here is one TCR beta chain with its context. The data were obtained in a study of blood T cell repertoires in COVID-19. Study context: Samples came from the United States, Italy and Spain, spanning acute and convalescent COVID-19. T cells, B-cell-depleted T cells, or PBMCs provided the cDNA or gDNA that served as material.

Authors' methods: Reference gene primer amplification gave estimated nucleated cell counts. TCRdb's table, derived via immunoSEQ multiplex PCR, lists solely in-frame clones and lacks some. V and J calls and clone size are those listed in that table; D and trimming were worked out from the DNA. The data show approximately 230,000 clones, 80% to 90% seen once. The trim removed 9 bases at V and 9 bases at J, leaving 14 bases unmatched. Germline CDR1 and CDR2: LNHDA and SQIVND (reference sequence). The CDR3 runs 15 residues. The sequence was obtained from a man aged 30-40 years with active or convalescent COVID-19. The sample taken for sequencing was peripheral blood. This chain joins TRBV19 and TRBJ1-4; 9 bases line up with TRBD1. CDR3 protein: CASSGLRDRDQKLFF. The CDR3 DNA reads TGTGCCAGCTCCGGGCTTAGGGACAGGGATCAAAAACTGTTTTTT.